These 20 T cell receptor beta chains originate from one sample sequenced in a study of post-analysis software for immune sequencing data. These receptors lack a known antigen. Overall study results and limits: There were roughly 5 TRBV segments more frequent in patients than controls, and TRBV5-6, TRBV5-1 and TRBV20-1 were among them.

cDNA libraries of TCR beta carried unique molecular identifiers. TCRdb re-analysed the PCR reads in MiXCR, keeping a single row per CDR3 protein. The sample yields roughly 650,000 distinct CDR3 sequences, 59% seen once. The sample taken for sequencing was blood. These TCRs come from a girl aged 2 to 9 with multiple sclerosis.

CDR3 sequence reads: CSARDRVYNEQFF. The CDR3 DNA follows: TGCAGCGCCCGGGACAGGGTCTACAATGAGCAGTTCTTC. The chain carries TRBV29-1 and TRBJ2-1, with 9 bases lining up with TRBD1. Germline CDR1 SQVTM, CDR2 ANQGSEA. V lost 7 bases, J lost 3 bases, and 4 bases stayed unmatched. This CDR3 comprises 13 residues.

This clonotype came up once. V gene TRBV5-1 combines with J gene TRBJ2-7; a weak D match, TRBD1 (6 bases). From germline, CDR1 is SGHRS and CDR2 YFSETQ. V lost 3 bases, J lost 0 bases, and 19 bases lay in between. CDR3 length: 17 residues. The CDR3 sequence: CASSSYPGQSFSYEQYF. CDR3 coding DNA: TGCGCCAGCAGCTCCTATCCGGGACAAAGTTTCTCCTACGAGCAGTACTTC.

This chain uses TRBV7-2 with TRBJ2-5; 11 nucleotides line up with TRBD2. J lost 6 bases, V lost 5 bases, and 5 bases had no gene match. The CDR3 is 14 residues long. Germline values: CDR1 SGHTA, CDR2 FQGNSA. The CDR3 is CASSARLAGQTQYF. CDR3 bases: TGTGCCAGCAGCGCCCGACTAGCGGGGCAGACCCAGTACTTC. The variable domain in full, completed from reference TRBV7-2 and TRBJ2-5, reads GAGVSQSPSNKVTEKGKDVELRCDPISGHTALYWYRQSLGQGLEFLIYFQGNSAPDKSGLPSDRFSAERTGGSVSTLTIQRTQQEDSAVYLCASSARLAGQTQYFGPGTRLLVL.

The CDR3 reads CASSTGQGGDTDTQYF. For the CDR3, the DNA is TGTGCCAGCAGCACGGGACAGGGGGGCGACACAGATACGCAGTATTTT. V is TRBV5-5 and J is TRBJ2-3; 11 positions agree with TRBD1. With V trimmed by 4 bases and J by 2 bases, 6 bases remained unmatched. Germline-derived CDR1 and CDR2 are SGHKS and YYEKEE (reference sequence). The CDR3 length is 16 residues.

In DNA, the CDR3 is TGCGCCAGCAGCCCGGGGGGGGCCACCTACGAGCAGTACTTC. Its translation is CASSPGGATYEQYF. This sequence joins TRBV4-1 and TRBJ2-7, with TRBD2 matching 8 bases. CDR1 is MGHRA, CDR2 YSYEKL, per germline. The CDR3 extends over 14 amino acids. The junction had 4 bases not matched to a gene; V was cut back by 4 bases and J by 2 bases.

In the case of this clonotype: A much larger clone lies one base from this, so it may be a read error. The CDR3 loop reads CASSLTSGNPNEQFF. The CDR3 bases are TGTGCCAGCAGTCTGACTAGCGGGAACCCCAATGAGCAGTTCTTC. The chain is built from TRBV12-3 or TRBV12-4 and TRBJ2-1; 11 bases fit TRBD2. This CDR3 contains 15 residues. V shed 5 bases, J shed 6 bases, and the junction held 6 bases outside the gene matches.

In its sample, this clonotype was seen a few times. The chain joins TRBV6-6 to TRBJ1-1, with D tentatively TRBD1 (5 bases). The CDR3 extends over 14 amino acids. Germline CDR1 MNHNY, CDR2 SVGAGI (reference sequence). The germline V and J ends were trimmed by 2 bases and 2 bases, with 9 bases remaining between them. The CDR3 DNA sequence: TGTGCCAGCAGTTACGACAGTCTTAACACTGAAGCTTTCTTT. This sequence encodes CASSYDSLNTEAFF.

The chain joins TRBV12-3 or TRBV12-4 to TRBJ2-3; weak D call: TRBD2 (5 bases). With 6 bases removed from V and 3 bases from J, the gap between germline ends came to 22 bases. The CDR3 runs to 17 residues. The CDR3 here is CASSPRRGRERTDTQYF. DNA of the CDR3: TGTGCCAGCAGCCCTCGCCGGGGAAGGGAAAGAACAGATACGCAGTATTTT.

The chain combines TRBV27 with TRBJ2-2, with TRBD1 identical over 9 bases. V lost 1 base, J lost 8 bases, and 5 bases stayed unmatched. Germline lookup yields CDR1 MNHEY and CDR2 SMNVEV (reference sequence). The CDR3 loop spans 15 amino acids. The CDR3 loop is CASSLYLGQGGELFF. DNA for the CDR3: TGTGCCAGCAGTTTATATTTGGGACAGGGAGGGGAGCTGTTTTTT.

This clonotype was counted a few times. V gene TRBV29-1 combines with J gene TRBJ2-3; maybe TRBD2 (6 bases). Germline V gene sequence: CDR1 SQVTM, CDR2 ANQGSEA. V lost 4 bases, J lost 4 bases, and 18 bases lay in between. The length of the CDR3 is 15 residues. CDR3 nucleotides: TGCAGCGTTGGAGAGGGAGGTCCACCCCCAGATACGCAGTATTTT. Translation gives CSVGEGGPPPDTQYF.

The rearrangement joins TRBV7-9 to TRBJ2-5; 7 nucleotides line up with TRBD1. The J call may be incorrect, as the DNA end agrees better with TRBJ2-7. The V gene's germline CDR1 is SEHNR and CDR2 FQNEAQ (reference sequence). The CDR3 consists of 14 residues. The CDR3 here is CASSATGNSYEQYF. The CDR3 region has the DNA TGTGCCAGCAGCGCGACAGGGAACAGCTACGAGCAGTACTTC.

The V and J genes are TRBV5-1 and TRBJ1-1; D is uncertain. Looked up from germline, CDR1 is SGHRS and CDR2 is YFSETQ. CDR3 size: 15 residues. Trimming cost V 4 bases and J 2 bases, with 15 bases left between them. The CDR3 coding sequence is TGCGCCAGCAGCGTCAGCGGTGATTCTAACACTGAAGCTTTCTTT. Amino acids: CASSVSGDSNTEAFF.

The chain combines TRBV29-1 with TRBJ2-7; 7 nucleotides agree with TRBD2. The V gene end was trimmed by 5 bases and the J gene end by 2 bases; junction bases not matched to a gene: 15. The CDR3 spans 16 residues. Germline V gene data show CDR1 as SQVTM and CDR2 as ANQGSEA. The CDR3 sequence: CSVPLPGRSGPYEQYF. The CDR3 DNA reads TGCAGCGTTCCCCTTCCCGGGAGGAGCGGTCCCTACGAGCAGTACTTC.

This clonotype has only one observation. The CDR3 region has the DNA TGCAGTGCCCGGGACCTACCCACCTACGAGCAGTACTTC. It encodes CSARDLPTYEQYF. The rearrangement links TRBV20-1 to TRBJ2-7; TRBD1 or TRBD2 may be the D gene (5 bases each). V lost 6 bases and J 2 bases, leaving 14 bases between the germline ends. Germline CDR1 reads DFQATT; CDR2 reads SNEGSKA (reference sequence). CDR3 length equals 13 residues.

This rearrangement joins TRBV25-1 to TRBJ1-1, with no clear D. The CDR3 extends over 14 amino acids. With 2 bases removed from V and 5 bases from J, the gap between germline ends came to 12 bases. Germline CDR1 is MGHDK and CDR2 is SYGVNS. The CDR3 sequence is CASSERAGGTEAFF. For the CDR3, the DNA is TGTGCCAGCAGTGAACGCGCAGGAGGGACTGAAGCTTTCTTT.

This clonotype has just a few counts. V and J are TRBV29-1 and TRBJ2-5; tentative D call: TRBD1 (6 bases). Trimming took off 7 bases at V and 2 bases at J, with 20 bases between the two ends. CDR1 and CDR2 from the germline V gene are SQVTM and ANQGSEA. This CDR3 contains 15 residues. Here the CDR3 reads CSGSNPRGQQETQYF. CDR3 nucleotides: TGCAGCGGTAGCAACCCGAGGGGACAACAAGAGACCCAGTACTTC.

With respect to this clonotype: At one of its ends the junction is not consistent with the germline gene, which may arise from a read error. This chain joins TRBV6-6 and TRBJ2-6; perhaps D is TRBD1 or TRBD2 (5 bases each). This CDR3 has 14 residues. Germline lookup yields CDR1 MNHNY and CDR2 SVGAGI (reference sequence). For the CDR3, the DNA is TGTGCCAGCAGCCAGGACTCTGGGGCCAACGTCCGGACTTTC. Residues: CASSQDSGANVRTF.

A single count supports this clonotype. The rearrangement links TRBV28 to TRBJ2-5; D is undetermined. Judging by the DNA end, TRBJ2-7 fits better; the J call may be wrong. The CDR3 runs 12 residues. The germline V gene has CDR1 MDHEN and CDR2 SYDVKM. In nucleotides, the CDR3 is TGTGCCAGCACGAGTAGGCCCTACGAGCAGTACTTC. Translating it yields CASTSRPYEQYF.

The chain employs TRBV12-3 or TRBV12-4 and TRBJ1-5; TRBD1 agrees at 8 bases. The CDR3 spans 13 residues. V dropped 6 bases and J dropped 5; count of bases not matched to a gene: 3. The CDR3: CASRQGVYQPQHF. The CDR3 DNA reads as TGTGCCAGCAGACAGGGGGTCTATCAGCCCCAGCATTTT.

The J gene is TRBJ2-3, the V gene TRBV5-1, with TRBD1 identical over 8 bases. V gave up 3 bases and J gave up 2 bases; unmatched junction bases: 2. CDR3 size: 14 residues. Germline CDR1 reads SGHRS; CDR2 reads YFSETQ. The CDR3 spells CASSWDRPTDTQYF. DNA of the CDR3: TGCGCCAGCAGCTGGGACAGGCCCACAGATACGCAGTATTTT. The full variable domain, rest sourced from reference TRBV5-1 and TRBJ2-3, is KAGVTQTPRYLIKTRGQQVTLSCSPISGHRSVSWYQQTPGQGLQFLFEYFSETQRNKGNFPGRFSGRQFSNSRSEMNVSTLELGDSALYLCASSWDRPTDTQYFGPGTRLTVL.